This passage covers 25 T cell receptor beta chains from one sample sequenced in a study of blood T cell repertoires in COVID-19. This table comes from immunoSEQ multiplex PCR, and its TCRdb copy is limited to in-frame clones, with some not included. The profile shows about 320,000 clones, roughly 90% of them singletons. The sequenced sample was PBMCs or T cells enriched from blood (not recorded which). The receptor set was obtained from a man in his sixties who had recovered from COVID-19.

Only one count was recorded for this clone. The CDR3 reads CASNLNGGLSGQYF. The CDR3 bases are TGTGCCAGCAACCTAAACGGGGGATTGAGTGGGCAGTACTTC. This rearrangement joins TRBV6-6 to TRBJ2-7; a weak D match, TRBD2 (6 bases). V lost 7 bases to trimming and J lost 9 bases, with 22 bases between them. The CDR3 contains 14 residues. The germline gives CDR1 MNHNY, CDR2 SVGAGI (reference sequence).

The V call is TRBV3-1 (or the pseudogene TRBV3-2), the J call TRBJ1-3; a possible D gene is TRBD1 (6 bases). The V gene lost 4 bases and the J gene lost 3 bases, with 10 bases spanning the gap. In germline, CDR1 is LGHDT, CDR2 YNNKEL (reference sequence). The CDR3 is made up of 14 amino acids. The CDR3 coding sequence is TGTGCCAGCAGCCTACAGGGTGGTGGAAACACCATATATTTT. Protein sequence: CASSLQGGGNTIYF.

The gene calls are TRBV15 and TRBJ2-5; possibly TRBD1 for D (5 bases). V was shortened by 4 bases and J by 0 bases, with 12 bases between the two germline ends. The CDR3 covers 15 residues. In germline, CDR1 is LNHNV, CDR2 YYDKDF (reference sequence). CDR3 loop: CATSTGIANQETQYF. CDR3 nucleotide sequence: TGTGCCACCAGCACAGGGATAGCAAACCAAGAGACCCAGTACTTC.

This clone appeared once. This sequence joins TRBV7-6 and TRBJ2-3; 11 nucleotides agree with TRBD2. The germline V gene has CDR1 SGHVS and CDR2 FNYEAQ. V shed 2 bases, J shed 5 bases, and the junction held 3 bases outside the gene matches. The length of the CDR3 is 15 residues. CDR3 loop: CASSLYSGGVDTQYF. The CDR3 DNA is TGTGCCAGCAGCTTATATAGCGGGGGGGTAGATACGCAGTATTTT.

The chain has TRBV27 and TRBJ2-3; possibly TRBD1 for D (5 bases). CDR1 and CDR2 (germline): MNHEY, SMNVEV (reference sequence). This CDR3 spans 16 amino acids. V was clipped by 3 bases and J by 6 bases, with 19 bases between them. The CDR3 nucleotides are TGTGCCAGCAGTTTCTTCAACATAGGGGTGGGGGATACGCAGTATTTT. This translates into CASSFFNIGVGDTQYF.

The V call is TRBV10-2, the J call TRBJ1-3, with unresolved D. Germline V lookup: CDR1 WSHSY, CDR2 SAAADI. V was shortened by 4 bases and J by 0 bases, with 7 bases between the two germline ends. The CDR3 runs to 14 residues. CDR3 region: CASSAGFSGNTIYF. The CDR3 DNA is TGCGCCAGCAGTGCGGGGTTCTCTGGAAACACCATATATTTT.

The rearrangement joins TRBV5-1 to TRBJ1-4; TRBD1 matches at 11 bases. CDR1 is SGHRS and CDR2 is YFSETQ in the germline V gene. Trimming cost V 5 bases and J 7 bases; bases outside gene matches: 7. There are 15 residues in the CDR3. The CDR3 DNA is TGCGCCAGCAGGAAAGGACAGGGGGCGTTTGAAAAACTGTTTTTT. Amino acid sequence: CASRKGQGAFEKLFF.

DNA of the CDR3: TGTGCCAGCAGCTTAATGAGTTCTCCGAACACTGAAGCTTTCTTT. It translates to CASSLMSSPNTEAFF. This chain uses TRBV7-9 with TRBJ1-1; D is ambiguous. Trimming stripped 2 bases from V and 1 base from J, with 11 bases between. Looked up from germline, CDR1 is SEHNR and CDR2 is FQNEAQ (reference sequence). This CDR3 region has 15 residues.

J is TRBJ2-7 and V is TRBV5-1; the match to TRBD2 covers 8 bases. Per germline, CDR1 SGHRS and CDR2 YFSETQ. Trimming cost V 4 bases and J 5 bases; bases outside gene matches: 2. This CDR3 comprises 12 residues. The CDR3 DNA is TGCGCCAGCAGCACAGCGGGAGACGAGCAGTACTTC. Translation gives CASSTAGDEQYF.

The rearrangement joins TRBV6-1 to TRBJ1-6; D may be TRBD1 (5 bases). Germline CDR1 reads MNHNS; CDR2 reads SASEGT. The V and J ends lost 4 bases and 1 base respectively, with 14 bases between them. The CDR3 has 17 residues. CDR3 nucleotides: TGTGCCAGCAGTGGGACACTTCTTGGGTCCTATAATTCACCCCTCCACTTT. It codes for CASSGTLLGSYNSPLHF.

The chain couples TRBV11-2 to TRBJ2-5; 8 nucleotides align to TRBD1. The CDR3 loop spans 16 amino acids. J gave up 5 bases and V 2 bases, and 10 bases lay outside the gene matches. Germline loops: CDR1 SGHAT, CDR2 FQNNGV. The CDR3 sequence is CASSLRQQGGGETQYF. The CDR3 nucleotides are TGTGCCAGCAGCTTACGACAACAGGGGGGCGGGGAGACCCAGTACTTC. Full variable domain (remainder filled in from reference TRBV11-2 and TRBJ2-5): EAGVAQSPRYKIIEKRQSVAFWCNPISGHATLYWYQQILGQGPKLLIQFQNNGVVDDSQLPKDRFSAERLKGVDSTLKIQPAKLEDSAVYLCASSLRQQGGGETQYFGPGTRLLVL.

This clone is a singleton in its sample. The chain has TRBV3-1 (or the pseudogene TRBV3-2) and TRBJ2-7; no definite D call. The V end lost 1 base, the J end lost 0 bases, and 13 bases lay between the germline ends. The CDR3 is 16 residues long. Per the germline V gene, CDR1 is LGHDT and CDR2 is YNNKEL (reference sequence). The CDR3 loop is CASSQGAPHGSYEQYF. The CDR3 DNA is TGTGCCAGCAGCCAAGGAGCGCCCCACGGCTCCTACGAGCAGTACTTC.

The rearrangement uses TRBV4-1 and TRBJ1-6, with D perhaps TRBD1 (6 bases). The CDR3 has 17 amino acids. The germline V gene has CDR1 MGHRA and CDR2 YSYEKL. V lost 4 bases and J lost 6, with 19 bases in between. This CDR3 is CASSLKPGTTVNSPLHF. For the CDR3, the DNA is TGCGCCAGCAGCCTCAAACCCGGGACAACAGTTAATTCACCCCTCCACTTT.

V and J are TRBV7-8 and TRBJ1-4; D is uncertain. Trimming took 1 base from V and 2 from J, leaving 14 bases between them. The CDR3 runs 17 residues. Germline loops: CDR1 SGHVS, CDR2 FQNEAQ. CDR3 nucleotides: TGTGCCAGCAGCTTAGAGGCGGTAGTATTGACTAATGAAAAACTGTTTTTT. Residues: CASSLEAVVLTNEKLFF.

The genes are TRBV14 and TRBJ2-7; 10 bases are shared with TRBD1. The CDR3 loop spans 15 amino acids. Per germline, CDR1 SGHDN and CDR2 FVKESK. With V trimmed by 2 bases and J by 2 bases, 3 bases remained unmatched. The DNA for the CDR3 is TGTGCCAGCAGCCAACAGACAGGGGGCCCCTACGAGCAGTACTTC. This gives the protein CASSQQTGGPYEQYF.

The chain links TRBV19 to TRBJ2-5; TRBD1 matches 9 bases. J lost 5 bases, V lost 0 bases, and 4 bases had no gene match. The CDR3 is made up of 15 amino acids. Per the germline V gene, CDR1 is LNHDA and CDR2 is SQIVND (reference sequence). The CDR3 reads CASSIDGTGRETQYF. The CDR3 DNA is TGTGCCAGTAGTATAGATGGGACAGGGCGTGAGACCCAGTACTTC.

This clone has only a few counts. The same CDR3 also results from other DNA sequences found in this sample. The chain is built from TRBV4-2 and TRBJ2-1; 12 nucleotides align to TRBD2. Looked up from germline, CDR1 is LGHNA and CDR2 is YNFKEQ. V shed 0 bases and J 8 bases; nucleotides not matched to a gene: 5. The CDR3 contains 16 residues. CDR3 DNA sequence: TGTGCCAGCAGCCAAGAACTAGCGGGAGGATGGGATGAGCAGTTCTTC. Its translation: CASSQELAGGWDEQFF.

V and J are TRBV9 and TRBJ2-5, with 10 bases aligning to TRBD2. With V trimmed by 4 bases and J by 5 bases, 14 bases remained unmatched. CDR3 length: 17 residues. Germline lookup yields CDR1 SGDLS and CDR2 YYNGEE. CDR3 sequence (DNA): TGTGCCAGCAGCATGGGGGCTAGCGGGGGCCGCGGGGAGACCCAGTACTTC. This gives the protein CASSMGASGGRGETQYF.

The gene calls are TRBV27 and TRBJ2-5; 9 positions agree with TRBD2. This CDR3 comprises 16 residues. The germline CDR1 and CDR2 sequences are MNHEY and SMNVEV (reference sequence). Trimming cost V 4 bases and J 0 bases; bases outside gene matches: 6. The CDR3 coding sequence is TGTGCCAGCAGTTCGACTAGCGGAGAGTACCAAGAGACCCAGTACTTC. Its translation is CASSSTSGEYQETQYF.

This clone was detected once. The chain uses TRBV27 and TRBJ2-5; a weak D match, TRBD2 (5 bases). Per the germline V gene, CDR1 is MNHEY and CDR2 is SMNVEV (reference sequence). This CDR3 is built from 13 residues. V was trimmed by 4 bases and J by 5 bases, leaving 11 bases between them. The CDR3 protein is CASSYGVTETQYF. In DNA form, the CDR3 reads TGTGCCAGCAGTTACGGGGTTACGGAGACCCAGTACTTC.

This sequence joins TRBV6-5 and TRBJ1-5, with a possible D match to TRBD1 (5 bases). V was clipped by 0 bases and J by 5 bases, with 8 bases between them. This CDR3 contains 14 residues. Germline loops: CDR1 MNHEY, CDR2 SVGAGI. The CDR3 nucleotides read TGTGCCAGCAGTTACTCAAGGGGCGATCAGCCCCAGCATTTT. Translated, it gives CASSYSRGDQPQHF.

This clone was seen a few times. V gene TRBV19 combines with J gene TRBJ1-6; D gene unclear. This CDR3 spans 13 amino acids. Deletions cut 8 bases from V and 14 bases from J, with 19 bases between. Germline lookup yields CDR1 LNHDA and CDR2 SQIVND (reference sequence). CDR3 protein: CASSASVWRALHF. The CDR3 coding sequence is TGTGCCAGTTCGGCCTCAGTATGGAGGGCCCTCCACTTT.

The chain carries TRBV5-1 and TRBJ2-7, with D perhaps TRBD1 (5 bases). Germline V CDR1 and CDR2: SGHRS, YFSETQ. Deletions cut 2 bases from V and 5 bases from J, with 14 bases between. The CDR3 consists of 14 residues. CDR3 sequence reads: CASSLAREVDEQYF. CDR3 DNA: TGCGCCAGCAGCTTAGCCAGGGAAGTTGACGAGCAGTACTTC.

The chain employs TRBV11-1 and TRBJ1-1, with D perhaps matching TRBD1 (5 bases). The CDR3 is 15 residues long. V gave up 1 base and J gave up 1 base, with 10 bases separating them. Germline V gives CDR1 SGHAT, CDR2 FQDESV (reference sequence). The CDR3 is CASSLVGQGNTEAFF. CDR3 in DNA: TGTGCCAGCAGCTTAGTAGGGCAGGGGAACACTGAAGCTTTCTTT. Full variable domain (remainder filled in from reference TRBV11-1 and TRBJ1-1): EAEVAQSPRYKITEKSQAVAFWCDPISGHATLYWYRQILGQGPELLVQFQDESVVDDSQLPKDRFSAERLKGVDSTLKIQPAELGDSAMYLCASSLVGQGNTEAFFGQGTRLTVV.

The genes are TRBV11-2 and TRBJ2-7; no clear D gene. The CDR3 covers 14 residues. The germline V gene encodes CDR1 SGHAT and CDR2 FQNNGV. Trimming left V 4 bases short and J 4 bases short, with 14 bases between. The chain's CDR3 is CASSSLRYGYEQYF. CDR3 sequence (DNA): TGTGCCAGCAGCTCCCTCAGATACGGGTACGAGCAGTACTTC.